These 28 T cell receptor beta chains originate from one sample sequenced in a study of cytomegalovirus exposure and HLA in healthy donors. 13 Jbeta primers and 60 Vbeta primers were used for the PCR. Repertoires were generated with immunoSEQ multiplex PCR, while TCRdb's copy carries only in-frame clones and drops some. This repertoire shows 150,000 to 200,000 clones, 9.5% found once; its top ten account for 1% to 1.5%. The sequenced sample was PBMCs. The receptors shown here come from a woman younger than 45 in good health and CMV-seropositive.

The CDR3 DNA follows: TGTGCCAGCAGCTTAATGAGACAGGGCTTTGCGGGAAACACCATATATTTT. The encoded protein is CASSLMRQGFAGNTIYF. V and J are TRBV7-2 and TRBJ1-3; 7 nucleotides line up with TRBD1. Per the germline V gene, CDR1 is SGHTA and CDR2 is FQGNSA. With 2 bases clipped from V and 4 bases from J, the junction kept 11 bases outside the gene matches. This CDR3 is 17 amino acids long.

This clone was observed a few times. The V call is TRBV19, the J call TRBJ2-5; TRBD1 agrees at 8 bases. The J call may be in error: the DNA end matches TRBJ2-7 better. The CDR3 extends over 15 amino acids. Germline V gene data show CDR1 as LNHDA and CDR2 as SQIVND (reference sequence). In nucleotides, the CDR3 is TGTGCCAGTAGTTCCGTAGGGACAGGATCCTACGAGCAGTACTTC. As protein: CASSSVGTGSYEQYF.

This clone has only a few counts. V usage is TRBV19 and J usage is TRBJ1-4, with a possible D match to TRBD1 (6 bases). CDR3 size: 14 residues. The germline V gene encodes CDR1 LNHDA and CDR2 SQIVND (reference sequence). The ends were cut back, 1 base at V and 5 bases at J, with 8 bases in the middle. For the CDR3, the DNA is TGTGCCAGTAGTATAGGGGACATAAATGAAAAACTGTTTTTT. Protein product: CASSIGDINEKLFF.

The chain links TRBV7-7 to TRBJ2-1; a possible D gene is TRBD2 (6 bases). Between the trimmed V and J ends, which lost 5 bases and 9 bases, there was a span of 11 bases. Germline values: CDR1 SSHAT, CDR2 FNYEAQ (reference sequence). The CDR3 sequence is 12 residues long. The CDR3 bases are TGTGCCAGCAGCCCCACGGGAGTTGAGCAGTTCTTC. As protein: CASSPTGVEQFF.

J is TRBJ2-7 and V is TRBV6-5; D is perhaps TRBD2 (7 bases). Per the germline V gene, CDR1 is MNHEY and CDR2 is SVGAGI. The CDR3 sequence is 14 residues long. Trimming removed 5 bases from V and 2 bases from J, with 13 bases in between. The CDR3 here is CASSNAGAAYEQYF. In DNA form, the CDR3 reads TGTGCCAGCAGTAATGCGGGGGCTGCCTACGAGCAGTACTTC.

The chain uses TRBV5-1 and TRBJ1-2; 10 bases map to TRBD1. The V and J ends lost 7 bases and 6 bases, in that order; junction bases with no gene match: 6. This CDR3 comprises 13 residues. Per the germline V gene, CDR1 is SGHRS and CDR2 is YFSETQ. The CDR3 DNA is TGCGCCAGCTCTTCCGGGACAGGGGATGGCTACACCTTC. Its translation is CASSSGTGDGYTF.

This chain links TRBV7-8 with TRBJ2-7; the match to TRBD2 covers 11 bases. V lost 1 base, J lost 2 bases, and 10 bases stayed unmatched. The CDR3 is 18 amino acids. CDR1 and CDR2 from the germline V gene are SGHVS and FQNEAQ. CDR3 region: CASSLGVASGRFTYEQYF. The CDR3 DNA is TGTGCCAGCAGCTTAGGTGTGGCTAGCGGGAGGTTTACCTACGAGCAGTACTTC. The full variable domain, in which reference TRBV7-8 and TRBJ2-7 provide the parts outside the CDR3, is GAGVSQSPRYKVAKRGQDVALRCDPISGHVSLFWYQQALGQGPEFLTYFQNEAQLDKSGLPSDRFFAERPEGSVSTLKIQRTQQEDSAVYLCASSLGVASGRFTYEQYFGPGTRLTVT.

This clone was seen more than once but under ten times. This chain connects TRBV9 to TRBJ1-2; 9 bases fit TRBD1. V lost 2 bases, J lost 4 bases, and 9 bases stayed unmatched. The CDR3 runs 16 residues. CDR1 is SGDLS, CDR2 YYNGEE, per germline. CDR3 sequence: CASSVSSGTGSYGYTF. CDR3 nucleotide sequence: TGTGCCAGCAGCGTTTCCTCCGGGACAGGGAGCTATGGCTACACCTTC. Variable domain in full (rest from reference TRBV9 and TRBJ1-2): DSGVTQTPKHLITATGQRVTLRCSPRSGDLSVYWYQQSLDQGLQFLIQYYNGEERAKGNILERFSAQQFPDLHSELNLSSLELGDSALYFCASSVSSGTGSYGYTFGSGTRLTVV.

The chain recombines TRBV18 with TRBJ1-2; TRBD1 agrees at 10 bases. V was clipped by 3 bases and J by 4 bases; unmatched bases: 5. CDR3 length equals 15 residues. The V gene's germline CDR1 is KGHSH and CDR2 LQKENI. CDR3 protein: CASSPPGQGIYGYTF. CDR3 DNA sequence: TGTGCCAGCTCACCTCCGGGACAGGGGATCTATGGCTACACCTTC.

The chain links TRBV7-6 to TRBJ2-2; no definite D call. The CDR3 length is 15 residues. The germline V gene encodes CDR1 SGHVS and CDR2 FNYEAQ. Trimming took off 0 bases at V and 4 bases at J, with 9 bases between the two ends. The CDR3 nucleotides are TGTGCCAGCAGCTTAGCTGGGCAGAGCACCGGGGAGCTGTTTTTT. Protein: CASSLAGQSTGELFF. Based on the CDR3 plus reference TRBV7-6 and TRBJ2-2, the full variable domain is GAGVSQSPRYKVTKRGQDVALRCDPISGHVSLYWYRQALGQGPEFLTYFNYEAQQDKSGLPNDRFSAERPEGSISTLTIQRTEQRDSAMYRCASSLAGQSTGELFFGEGSRLTVL.

This chain links TRBV6-1 with TRBJ1-4, with 7 bases lining up with TRBD1. The CDR3 spans 14 residues. The V gene end was trimmed by 4 bases and the J gene end by 8 bases; junction bases not matched to a gene: 7. Per germline, CDR1 MNHNS and CDR2 SASEGT. The CDR3 sequence is CASSGDRAGEKLFF. CDR3 bases: TGTGCCAGCAGTGGCGACAGGGCAGGCGAAAAACTGTTTTTT.

This clone came up once. This chain links TRBV6-6 with TRBJ2-7, with a tentative D call TRBD1 (5 bases). V was shortened by 8 bases and J by 6 bases, with 20 bases between the two germline ends. The CDR3 spans 14 residues. CDR1 is MNHNY, CDR2 SVGAGI, per germline (reference sequence). The CDR3 DNA follows: TGTGCCAGCTTACCACAGGCAGAACTGGGCGAGCAGTACTTC. Amino acids: CASLPQAELGEQYF.

This clone showed up just a few times. The chain has TRBV4-2 and TRBJ2-5; a possible D gene is TRBD1 (5 bases). With the DNA end fitting TRBJ2-7 better, the J assignment may be wrong. In germline, CDR1 is LGHNA, CDR2 YNFKEQ. CDR3 length: 15 residues. CDR3 region: CASSQVAGSSYEQYF. For the CDR3, the DNA is TGTGCCAGCAGCCAAGTCGCAGGGTCGAGTTACGAGCAGTACTTC.

This clone was counted only a few times. The rearrangement uses TRBV18 and TRBJ1-1; unclear D gene. Germline CDR1 is KGHSH and CDR2 is LQKENI. The V gene lost 5 bases and the J gene lost 5 bases, with 9 bases spanning the gap. CDR3 length equals 12 residues. The CDR3 DNA follows: TGTGCCAGCTCAAGGCCGGGGACTGAAGCTTTCTTT. Protein product: CASSRPGTEAFF.

This clone was found a few times. The chain couples TRBV29-1 to TRBJ2-1; D is perhaps TRBD1 (6 bases). V was cut by 6 bases and J by 10 bases, with 16 bases left in between. Germline-derived CDR1 and CDR2 are SQVTM and ANQGSEA. This CDR3 spans 12 amino acids. In nucleotides, the CDR3 is TGCAGCGTACAACCGGGACAATCAGAGCAGTTCTTC. It is translated as CSVQPGQSEQFF.

This clone was seen a few times. The CDR3 loop reads CASSLGYGRDPYEQYF. In DNA form, the CDR3 reads TGTGCCAGCAGCTTAGGTTACGGGAGGGATCCCTACGAGCAGTACTTC. The chain is built from TRBV11-2 and TRBJ2-7; 8 bases match TRBD2. The J segment lost 2 bases and the V segment lost 1 base, leaving 7 bases of the junction unmatched. The CDR3 contains 16 residues. Germline-derived CDR1 and CDR2 are SGHAT and FQNNGV.

There are a few counts of this clone. The V call is TRBV29-1, the J call TRBJ2-3; no definite D call. Trimming removed 4 bases from V and 6 bases from J, with 8 bases in between. Germline V gives CDR1 SQVTM, CDR2 ANQGSEA. This CDR3 region has 11 residues. This CDR3 reads CSVASPDTQYF. For the CDR3, the DNA is TGCAGCGTTGCCTCCCCGGATACGCAGTATTTT.

The J gene is TRBJ2-7, the V gene TRBV5-4, with 9 bases fitting TRBD2. The CDR3 consists of 14 residues. V lost 5 bases to trimming and J lost 7 bases; unmatched junction nucleotides: 10. Germline CDR1 SGHNT, CDR2 YYREEE (reference sequence). CDR3 amino acids: CASSPREGPGEQYF. Written as DNA, the CDR3 is TGTGCCAGCAGTCCGCGGGAGGGCCCGGGGGAGCAGTACTTC.

This clone has only a few counts. The V and J genes are TRBV7-9 and TRBJ1-4, with D possibly matching TRBD1 (5 bases). V dropped 4 bases and J dropped 8 bases, with 17 bases sitting between them. This CDR3 spans 15 amino acids. CDR1 and CDR2 (germline): SEHNR, FQNEAQ (reference sequence). CDR3: CASSSPRPRGEKLFF. The CDR3 DNA reads as TGTGCCAGCAGCTCCCCCCGGCCTCGGGGGGAAAAACTGTTTTTT.

This clone was counted only a few times. The chain has TRBV5-1 and TRBJ2-4, with 7 positions matching TRBD2. Germline CDR1 and CDR2: SGHRS and YFSETQ. The CDR3 totals 15 residues. Trimming removed 6 bases from V and 5 bases from J; junction bases left unmatched: 11. CDR3 DNA: TGCGCCAGCAAGGGGTTGGGCGGGAGTCAAAACATTCAGTACTTC. Its translation is CASKGLGGSQNIQYF.

This chain uses TRBV4-1 with TRBJ2-1; 8 bases are a match to TRBD1. V dropped 4 bases and J dropped 10; count of bases not matched to a gene: 6. Per germline, CDR1 MGHRA and CDR2 YSYEKL. The length of the CDR3 is 13 residues. For the CDR3, the DNA is TGCGCCAGCAGCCTAACAGGGGGTAAGGAGCAGTTCTTC. As protein: CASSLTGGKEQFF.

This chain uses TRBV11-3 with TRBJ2-5; no clear D. The CDR3 is 12 residues long. V was cut by 1 base and J by 5 bases, with 5 bases left in between. Germline V gives CDR1 SGHNT, CDR2 YENEEA. CDR3 bases: TGTGCCAGCAGCTTAGGCGAGGAGACCCAGTACTTC. Protein sequence: CASSLGEETQYF.

This clone was seen a handful of times. V gene TRBV6-5 combines with J gene TRBJ1-1; D gene unclear. This CDR3 comprises 14 residues. Germline CDR1 is MNHEY and CDR2 is SVGAGI. Trimming took 0 bases from V and 6 from J, leaving 11 bases between them. CDR3 sequence: CASSYSPSWSEAFF. CDR3 DNA: TGTGCCAGCAGTTACTCACCTAGTTGGTCTGAAGCTTTCTTT.

This clone was picked up a small number of times. The chain is built from TRBV19 and TRBJ2-3; 11 bases are a match to TRBD2. Germline V gene lookup returns CDR1 LNHDA and CDR2 SQIVND (reference sequence). The CDR3 has 17 amino acids. V dropped 5 bases and J dropped 4; count of bases not matched to a gene: 11. The DNA for the CDR3 is TGTGCCAGTAGTCCCTTCACTAGCGGGAGAGGCCCAGATACGCAGTATTTT. Protein product: CASSPFTSGRGPDTQYF.

V usage is TRBV7-2 and J usage is TRBJ1-2, with 9 bases lining up with TRBD1. Germline V gene lookup returns CDR1 SGHTA and CDR2 FQGNSA. This CDR3 comprises 14 residues. V trimming: 5 bases; J trimming: 1 base; junction bases outside the gene matches: 2. The CDR3 bases are TGTGCCAGCAGCCCGGGACAGGGTAACTATGGCTACACCTTC. This gives the protein CASSPGQGNYGYTF.

This clone was observed a handful of times. The J gene is TRBJ2-5, the V gene TRBV30, with a possible D match to TRBD2 (6 bases). The CDR3 is made up of 15 amino acids. V lost 2 bases to trimming and J lost 3 bases, with 16 bases between them. Germline CDR1 GTSNPN, CDR2 SVGIG (reference sequence). CDR3 bases: TGTGCCTGGAGTTCCTTCGGCCTAGCGAAAGAGACCCAGTACTTC. It translates to CAWSSFGLAKETQYF. The full variable domain, completed using reference TRBV30 and TRBJ2-5, is SQTIHQWPATLVQPVGSPLSLECTVEGTSNPNLYWYRQAAGRGLQLLFYSVGIGQISSEVPQNLSASRPQDRQFILSSKKLLLSDSGFYLCAWSSFGLAKETQYFGPGTRLLVL.

A few counts support this clone. The genes are TRBV15 and TRBJ1-5; 7 positions match TRBD1. The CDR3 is 17 residues long. The V and J ends lost 0 bases and 0 bases, in that order; junction bases with no gene match: 5. Germline CDR1 and CDR2: LNHNV and YYDKDF (reference sequence). As DNA, the CDR3 is TGTGCCACCAGCAGAGATTTGACAGGGCTTAGCAATCAGCCCCAGCATTTT. Protein sequence: CATSRDLTGLSNQPQHF.

As DNA, the CDR3 is TGTGCCAGCAGCCAAGATGAGGTGGGCAGGGGAGACACTGAAGCTTTCTTT. Its protein product is CASSQDEVGRGDTEAFF. V usage is TRBV14 and J usage is TRBJ1-1; D is perhaps TRBD1 (6 bases). The CDR3 extends over 17 amino acids. Per germline, CDR1 SGHDN and CDR2 FVKESK. V dropped 0 bases and J dropped 3 bases, with 17 bases sitting between them.